This TCR beta chain was identified in a study of blood T cell repertoires in COVID-19. Study details: Donors in the United States, Italy and Spain gave samples during acute or convalescent COVID-19.

In the original processing: Amplifying reference gene primers gave estimates of nucleated cell counts. Data came from immunoSEQ multiplex PCR; TCRdb stores just in-frame clones and leaves some out. The V and J calls and clone size were taken over from that table, and D and trimming were inferred from the DNA. The table records approximately 80,000 clones, about 87% of them present only once. Trimming stripped 5 bases from V and 2 bases from J, with 9 bases between. This CDR3 has 13 amino acids. The V gene's germline CDR1 is MNHEY and CDR2 SVGAGI. This chain joins TRBV6-5 and TRBJ1-2; D may be TRBD1 (6 bases). The source is a man aged 40-55 years with acute or convalescent COVID-19. Specimen: peripheral blood. This CDR3 reads CASSHRENYGYTF. Written as DNA, the CDR3 is TGTGCCAGCAGTCACAGGGAAAACTATGGCTACACCTTC.